The present T cell receptor beta chain was sequenced within a study of early T cells in non-severe SARS-CoV-2 infection. About the study: Chains stayed unpaired after sequencing of bulk RNA from unsorted whole blood.

This clonotype was recorded a few times. Its antigen is not known. One end of the junction fails to match germline, which may point to a read error. Individual cDNA molecules were tagged with unique molecular identifiers. TCRdb passed the 5' RACE reads through MiXCR, listing each CDR3 protein once. In the table there are more than 25,000 distinct CDR3 sequences, 9.5% to 10% of which are singletons. Points from the study as a whole: VDJdb matches were skewed toward anti-spike CD8 T cell responses.

CDR1 is SQVTM, CDR2 ANQGSEA, per germline. There are 13 residues in the CDR3. This chain uses TRBV29-1 with TRBJ2-1; 9 bases fit TRBD1. This sequence was found in an adult who was a healthcare worker with PCR-confirmed SARS-CoV-2 infection or an uninfected control (not recorded which). The sample was whole blood. The CDR3 DNA reads TGCAGCGCTGCCGGGACAGGGAATAATGATCAGTTCTTC. This translates into CSAAGTGNNDQFF.